The sequence of this T cell receptor (beta chain) was determined in a study of PD-1 blockade in classical Hodgkin lymphoma. Study-level results: Newly diagnosed patients and complete responders had comparable diversity at baseline. By C4D1, CD4+ diversity increased significantly, especially in complete responders. Differences between repertoires have undefined causes, possibly disease activity or prior therapy.

The repertoire was sequenced with immunoSEQ multiplex PCR; TCRdb's copy has only in-frame clones and lacks some. In the table there are over 25,000 clones, under 85% of which are singletons. Every one of the patients relapsed after autologous stem cell transplantation (brentuximab vedotin exposure was variable). Concerning this clone itself: Its matching antigen is unknown.

The sample here was peripheral blood mononuclear cells (PBMCs), taken before the second cycle of nivolumab. The TCR sequence derives from a human donor with classical Hodgkin lymphoma.

CDR3 sequence: CASSAIATGLGTEAFF. CDR3 in DNA: TGTGCCAGCAGTGCGATCGCGACAGGGTTGGGGACTGAAGCTTTCTTT. This chain uses TRBV2 with TRBJ1-1; 7 nucleotides align to TRBD1. The CDR3 runs 16 residues. V dropped 4 bases and J dropped 5; count of bases not matched to a gene: 13. Germline CDR1 SNHLY, CDR2 FYNNEI.